This entry is about one T cell receptor (beta chain). Its antigen remains undetermined. It has no much larger one-base neighbor in the sample; base qualities were not kept. The data were obtained in a study of blood T cells in healthy people across ages (dated by TCRdb to the mid-2010s). Regarding the research as a whole: In model experiments, template switching captured roughly one uniquely barcoded TCR beta cDNA molecule for every two T cells. The study measured age-related changes in TCR beta repertoire diversity using deep sequencing normalized with unique cDNA molecular identifiers. Four age groups were formed from the donors: young (average approximately 17 years), middle-aged (approximately 40), aged (around 68) and long-lived (more than 75). Donors of different ages were randomly distributed across sequencing lanes to avoid experimental bias. Using the same blood draw, the study looked at two additional independent replicas of 1 million unique cDNA reads for two donors, one aged 18 to 30 and the other aged 80 or older. What the research found in general, with its limitations: Because the CMV infection status of the donors was unknown, age-related changes in expanded clonotypes may potentially have been confounded. Observed TCR beta diversity correlated strongly with the percentage of naive T cells measured by flow cytometry. Total diversity estimates from one million sequenced T cells were considered lower bounds and underestimates. Conclusive comparison of naive and antigen-experienced compartments was prevented by the profiling of bulk unsorted PBMCs. As age increased, observed TCR beta diversity per million T cells dropped in a roughly linear way, and a significant reduction was already evident by age roughly 40. Compared with the aged group, more naive CD4+ T cells, fewer expanded clones and increased TCR diversity were shown by the long-lived group, suggesting age selection.

Preparation of the library involved 5' RACE. Sequencing relied on an Illumina HiSeq 2500. The second PCR ran for roughly 7 to 12 cycles and used a J-beta primer mix along with a sample-barcoded 5' primer. A template-switch 5' adaptor carrying 12 random nucleotides introduced a unique molecular identifier onto each TCR beta cDNA molecule. Each sample yielded at least 2.5 million CDR3-containing paired-end reads. First-strand cDNA synthesis was performed from all RNA using the Mint cDNA synthesis kit, with priming by a TRBC-specific oligonucleotide. Following uracil-DNA glycosylase treatment, all cDNA underwent a first 18-cycle PCR with the universal primers M1SS and BC2_uni_R. Per the original workflow: For normalization, 1 million high-quality reads were randomly selected from each sample, with every read carrying a distinct molecular identifier. Instead of being binned into consensus sequences, reads with shared molecular identifiers were discarded. CDR3 identification, clonotype clustering and error correction used MiTCR with a Q25 quality threshold and the strictest error-elimination algorithm. A nonparametric unseen species model with Euler transformation was used to estimate a lower bound on total TCR beta diversity. The public reads were run again by TCRdb, first through fastp at Q25 and then through MiXCR, and only productive beta chains were kept. Entries are consolidated by CDR3 protein sequence, retaining the most common genes and DNA. TCRdb's processing, not the authors', yielded these V and J calls. In all, the sample holds roughly 1.6 million distinct CDR3 sequences, and about 31% of those were seen once. Of the sample, around 10% is held by the ten largest clones.

The CDR3 runs 13 amino acids, cysteine and phenylalanine included. The DNA shown is the 39-base CDR3, in frame from base 1. Trimming removed 4 bases from V and 8 bases from J, leaving 12 bases between the germline ends. The CDR1 and CDR2 encoded by the germline V gene (reference sequence) are LNHNV and YYDKDF. Systemically healthy Caucasian individuals from Russia, 39 in total and aged roughly 6 to 95 years, were included as donors. Approximately 10 milliliters of peripheral blood were collected from each donor into EDTA-treated Vacutainer tubes. Ficoll-Paque density-gradient centrifugation was used to isolate PBMCs, with at least 6 million per sample. Trizol reagent was used to extract total RNA from the PBMCs, yielding at least 5 micrograms per sample. For every donor, an aliquot of PBMCs went through flow cytometry to measure the percentages of naive CD45RAhigh/CD27high T cells.

The V gene is TRBV15 and the J gene is TRBJ2-4; too little of a D gene remains to name it. Sequencing used blood. The TCR originated in a woman aged 25 to 45 in good health. DNA sequence: TGTGCCACCAGCAAGGGCCCAGGAGACATTCAGTACTTC. Translated, this gives CATSKGPGDIQYF.